These 3 T cell receptor beta chains were all obtained from the same sample, sequenced in a study of OX40 agonist ivuxolimab in advanced cancers. TCRdb keeps only in-frame clones here, not all; method: immunoSEQ multiplex PCR. The repertoire holds some 16,000 clones, around 75% seen once, with 30% to 45% in the top ten. This sample comprised CD4+ or CD8+ T cells sorted from blood, obtained in a trial of the OX40 agonist ivuxolimab. The receptors were gathered from an adult with an advanced solid tumor such as melanoma, head and neck, liver or kidney cancer.

The J gene is TRBJ2-1, the V gene TRBV5-1, with D hard to call. Germline assignment: CDR1 SGHRS and CDR2 YFSETQ. CDR3 length: 14 amino acids. The V end was cut by 0 bases, the J end by 4 bases, with 8 bases between. The CDR3 protein is CASSLAATYNEQFF. CDR3 DNA sequence: TGCGCCAGCAGCTTGGCGGCTACATACAATGAGCAGTTCTTC.

V is TRBV7-9 and J is TRBJ1-2, with 9 bases matching TRBD1. This CDR3 region has 19 residues. V lost 1 base, J lost 1 base, and 13 bases stayed unmatched. Germline V gene lookup returns CDR1 SEHNR and CDR2 FQNEAQ (reference sequence). The CDR3 loop is CASSLEVRPDRGNNYGYTF. The CDR3 DNA sequence: TGTGCCAGCAGCTTAGAGGTCCGGCCGGACAGGGGTAATAACTATGGCTACACCTTC.

The chain uses TRBV7-3 and TRBJ2-3, with D unclear. CDR3 length: 15 amino acids. Germline values: CDR1 SGHTA, CDR2 FQGTGA. The V end lost 3 bases, the J end lost 0 bases, and 10 bases lay between the germline ends. CDR3 nucleotide sequence: TGTGCCAGCAGCTTCTCTGGAATCAGCACAGATACGCAGTATTTT. Translating it yields CASSFSGISTDTQYF.